This TCR beta chain is from a study of cytomegalovirus exposure and HLA in healthy donors. Study-level information: Early on, a data release was issued that held tens of millions of unique TCRs from HLA-typed donors.

The PCR ran on 60 Vbeta and 13 Jbeta primers. TCRdb's table, derived via immunoSEQ multiplex PCR, lists solely in-frame clones and lacks some. The sample holds about 160,000 clones, roughly 80% seen once. CDR1 is SGHTA, CDR2 FQGNSA, per germline. With 6 bases removed from V and 5 bases from J, the gap between germline ends came to 10 bases. The CDR3 runs to 12 residues. This receptor was identified in a woman in her forties or fifties in good health and CMV-seronegative. Sequences were obtained from PBMCs. This chain uses TRBV7-2 with TRBJ1-2, with D uncertain. The CDR3 sequence is CASSRGGYGYTF. The CDR3 nucleotides are TGTGCCAGCAGTCGGGGTGGATATGGCTACACCTTC.